These 8 T cell receptor beta chains were sequenced from one sample in a study of T cell clonality in common variable immunodeficiency. TCRdb's copy holds only in-frame clones and misses some; the assay was immunoSEQ multiplex PCR. Recorded here are 35,000 or so clones, none singletons. Sequenced input: peripheral blood mononuclear cells. These receptors were obtained from a person aged 18 to 75 in good health.

This clone was observed many times. The read finishes 3 residues shy of the CDR3 end, and the germline J gene is used to complete it. This chain joins TRBV10-3 and TRBJ2-2; perhaps TRBD2 as D (5 bases). There are 16 residues in the CDR3. Trimming removed 5 bases at V and 6 bases at J, with 19 bases between. From germline, CDR1 is ENHRY and CDR2 SYGVKD. The part of the CDR3 DNA that was read is TGTGCCATCAGTAACTTCGAGGGTAGGGCTGCCGGGGAG. As protein: CAISNFEGRAAGE. The CDR3 reads in full as CAISNFEGRAAGELFF.

In this sample, this clone turned up many times. The read is 3 residues too short to cover the CDR3 end, so that end is filled in from the germline J gene. The rearrangement links TRBV5-5 to TRBJ1-5; D gene uncertain. CDR1 is SGHKS, CDR2 YYEKEE, per germline (reference sequence). The CDR3 runs to 13 residues. With 4 bases removed from V and 6 bases from J, the gap between germline ends came to 11 bases. CDR3 in amino acids: CASSMRAFQPQHF. The CDR3 bases that were read are TGTGCCAGCAGCATGAGGGCGTTTCAGCCC.

There are many counts of this clone. Read sequence stops 3 residues before the CDR3 end, and the germline J gene provides the missing end. The chain couples TRBV10-1 to TRBJ2-3, with D possibly matching TRBD2 (5 bases). Trimming removed 3 bases at V and 2 bases at J, with 15 bases between. The germline V gene has CDR1 WNHNN and CDR2 SYGVQD (reference sequence). The CDR3 extends over 16 amino acids. The CDR3 loop is CASSDTDSIPTDTQYF. The DNA read from the CDR3 is TGCGCCAGCAGTGACACGGACTCTATCCCCACAGATACG.

In its sample, this clone is medium-sized. The read stops 3 residues short of the end of the CDR3; the missing end is completed from the germline J gene. The chain combines TRBV7-2 with TRBJ2-7; 7 bases are a match to TRBD1. The CDR3 runs 13 residues. Germline loops: CDR1 SGHTA, CDR2 FQGNSA. V was pared by 5 bases and J by 1 base, with 2 bases of the junction left unmatched. The part of the CDR3 DNA that was read is TGTGCCAGCAGCATACAGGGGTCCTACGAG. It codes for CASSIQGSYE. The whole CDR3 is CASSIQGSYEQYF.

This clone was detected many times. The read comes to an end 3 residues before the CDR3 does, leaving the germline J gene to fill in the end. The V gene is TRBV5-4, the J gene TRBJ2-5; a possible D gene is TRBD2 (6 bases). Per germline, CDR1 SGHNT and CDR2 YYREEE (reference sequence). Trimming shortened V by 3 bases and J by 5 bases, and 11 bases separated the two germline ends. The CDR3 consists of 13 residues. The CDR3: CASSSRGGETQYF. The sequenced part of the CDR3 DNA is TGTGCCAGCAGCTCGCGGGGAGGCGAGACC.

The table lists this clone with many counts. The junction does not match germline at one end; this may be a read error. Read coverage stops 3 residues before the CDR3 terminus; the germline J gene supplies the remainder. The chain combines TRBV4-2 with TRBJ2-3, with a possible D match to TRBD2 (6 bases). Germline V CDR1 and CDR2: LGHNA, YNFKEQ. The CDR3 has 17 residues. The part of the CDR3 DNA that was read is TGCGCCAGCAGCCAAGTTCCGGCTAGCGAGTCCACAGATACG. Protein: CASSQVPASESTDT. The full CDR3 protein reads CASSQVPASESTDTQYF.

This clone was observed many times. The read ends 3 residues before the CDR3 terminus; that terminus is restored from the germline J gene. The chain recombines TRBV3-1 (or the pseudogene TRBV3-2) with TRBJ1-3; tentative D call: TRBD1 (5 bases). Looked up from germline, CDR1 is LGHDT and CDR2 is YNNKEL (reference sequence). This CDR3 region has 15 residues. V lost 4 bases to trimming and J lost 0 bases, with 10 bases between them. The sequenced part of the CDR3 DNA is TGTGCCAGCAGCCCCCGGGGGAACTCTGGAAACACC. This sequence encodes CASSPRGNSGNT. The full CDR3 reads CASSPRGNSGNTIYF.

The sample holds many counts of this clone. The read is 3 residues too short to cover the CDR3 end, so that end is filled in from the germline J gene. The chain links TRBV12-3 or TRBV12-4 to TRBJ2-1; 9 nucleotides align to TRBD1. The V gene end was trimmed by 5 bases and the J gene end by 7 bases; junction bases not matched to a gene: 6. This CDR3 contains 14 residues. Partial CDR3 DNA: TGTGCCAGCAGTCCGGGACAGGGTCCAAATGAG. Its translation: CASSPGQGPNE. The whole CDR3 protein is CASSPGQGPNEQFF.